Listed below are T cell receptor beta chains from one sample, sequenced in a study of blood T cell repertoires in COVID-19. Sequencing was performed with immunoSEQ multiplex PCR; in TCRdb, only in-frame clones are kept and a portion is missing. Among 250,000 to 350,000 clones listed, roughly 83% were seen once. The sequenced material came from peripheral blood. The receptors derive from a human donor with COVID-19, enrolled during active disease. The donor label of this sample is uncertain. Both conserved end residues are part of each CDR3. D genes are given only for firm matches. Clone size is not always given. Where it is, it says once, few, many or a class for expanded clones.

abundance,d_gene,v_gene,j_gene,CDR3nt,CDR3aa
NA,NA,TRBV7-9,TRBJ2-1,TGTGCCAGCAGCTTAGCAGGGTGGGGCGAGCAGTTCTTC,CASSLAGWGEQFF
NA,NA,TRBV18,TRBJ2-1,TGTGCCAGCTCACCACGGGGCGGATGGTCCTACAATGAGCAGTTCTTC,CASSPRGGWSYNEQFF
few,NA,TRBV5-1,TRBJ1-2,TGCGCCAGCAGCCTGGCGGGTTCTGCGGGCTACACCTTC,CASSLAGSAGYTF
few,NA,TRBV11-2,TRBJ2-2,TGTGCCAGCAGCTTAGAACTCATGGGACAGAACACCGGGGAGCTGTTTTTT,CASSLELMGQNTGELFF
NA,TRBD1,TRBV6-5,TRBJ1-6,TGTGCCAGCAGCCGGACAGGGGGGGAATCACCCCTCCACTTT,CASSRTGGESPLHF
NA,TRBD1,TRBV5-1,TRBJ1-2,TGCGCCAGCACGATAGACAGGGGTAACTATGGCTACACCTTC,CASTIDRGNYGYTF
NA,NA,TRBV28,TRBJ1-4,TGTGCCAGCAGTCTACCCAATGAAAAACTGTTTTTT,CASSLPNEKLFF
NA,NA,TRBV2,TRBJ2-3,TGTGCCAGCAGTCAGGGGAGAGGCACAGATACGCAGTATTTT,CASSQGRGTDTQYF
once,NA,TRBV10-3,TRBJ1-4,TGTGCCATCAGTGATAATAATGAAAAACTGTTTTTT,CAISDNNEKLFF
NA,NA,TRBV10-1,TRBJ2-4,TGCGCCAGCAGTGAAAAGGGGCTTGGGAACATTCAGTACTTC,CASSEKGLGNIQYF
few,NA,TRBV10-3,TRBJ2-1,TGTGCCATCAGTGAGTCAATGGAGGGATACAATGAGCAGTTCTTC,CAISESMEGYNEQFF
NA,NA,TRBV5-3,TRBJ1-1,TGTGCCAGAAGCTCTCGTTCGGGCACTGAAGCTTTCTTT,CARSSRSGTEAFF
NA,NA,TRBV27,TRBJ1-4,TGTGCCAGCAGTCCACGGGGGGTACCTAATGAAAAACTGTTTTTT,CASSPRGVPNEKLFF
NA,TRBD2,TRBV5-4,TRBJ2-1,TGTGCCAGCAGCCATTTCCTTGGTCCGGGGGGACTTGAGCAGTTCTTC,CASSHFLGPGGLEQFF